These 8 T cell receptor beta chains came from one sample sequenced in a study of cytomegalovirus exposure and HLA in healthy donors. PCR primers comprised 60 Vbeta and 13 Jbeta primers. Using immunoSEQ multiplex PCR, the repertoire was profiled, and TCRdb retains in-frame clones only, with some absent. The sample lists roughly 100,000 clones, 77% occurring once. The sample consisted of PBMCs. Receptors were obtained from a male donor in good health and CMV-seropositive.

This sequence joins TRBV18 and TRBJ2-7; D gene uncertain. V was trimmed by 3 bases and J by 7 bases, leaving 10 bases between them. The CDR3 is 12 residues long. Germline V gives CDR1 KGHSH, CDR2 LQKENI. In nucleotides, the CDR3 is TGTGCCAGCTCACCCACCCCGGTGGAGCAGTACTTC. Amino acid sequence: CASSPTPVEQYF.

The chain recombines TRBV11-2 with TRBJ1-2; 7 bases fit TRBD1. The length of the CDR3 is 16 residues. The J segment lost 0 bases and the V segment lost 6 bases, leaving 10 bases of the junction unmatched. Germline V gives CDR1 SGHAT, CDR2 FQNNGV. DNA for the CDR3: TGTGCCAGCAGGGAGACCAGGGGGACCCCTAACTATGGCTACACCTTC. This codes for CASRETRGTPNYGYTF.

This CDR3 is CASSLQTGELFF. The CDR3 nucleotides are TGTGCCAGCAGCTTACAAACCGGGGAGCTGTTTTTT. The chain has TRBV7-6 and TRBJ2-2, with D hard to call. CDR1 and CDR2 (germline): SGHVS, FNYEAQ. The CDR3 is 12 residues long. V was pared by 2 bases and J by 5 bases, with 3 bases between. Full variable domain (remainder filled in from reference TRBV7-6 and TRBJ2-2): GAGVSQSPRYKVTKRGQDVALRCDPISGHVSLYWYRQALGQGPEFLTYFNYEAQQDKSGLPNDRFSAERPEGSISTLTIQRTEQRDSAMYRCASSLQTGELFFGEGSRLTVL.

The chain employs TRBV5-1 and TRBJ1-1; 9 nucleotides agree with TRBD1. The V segment lost 0 bases and the J segment 5 bases; nucleotides outside the gene matches: 5. CDR3 length: 15 amino acids. CDR1 and CDR2 from the germline V gene are SGHRS and YFSETQ. This CDR3 reads CASSLGGQGSTEAFF. CDR3 nucleotide sequence: TGCGCCAGCAGCTTGGGGGGACAGGGAAGTACTGAAGCTTTCTTT.

V is TRBV11-2 and J is TRBJ2-7, with 7 bases that match TRBD1. Germline V gene lookup returns CDR1 SGHAT and CDR2 FQNNGV. The CDR3 contains 14 residues. V lost 3 bases, J lost 1 base, and 3 bases stayed unmatched. The CDR3 sequence: CASSFNRGSYEQYF. The CDR3 DNA follows: TGTGCCAGCAGCTTCAACAGGGGTTCCTACGAGCAGTACTTC.

This chain connects TRBV9 to TRBJ2-5; D perhaps matches TRBD2 (5 bases). V was cut by 4 bases and J by 5 bases, with 21 bases left in between. Germline CDR1 and CDR2: SGDLS and YYNGEE. This CDR3 comprises 16 residues. CDR3 nucleotide sequence: TGTGCCAGCAGCCCCGGACTCAACCTTAGGGTTGAGACCCAGTACTTC. As protein: CASSPGLNLRVETQYF.

This clone was picked up a small number of times. The chain joins TRBV7-2 to TRBJ2-3; unclear D gene. V lost 2 bases to trimming and J lost 2 bases, with 8 bases between them. Germline V gene data show CDR1 as SGHTA and CDR2 as FQGNSA. The CDR3 runs 14 residues. The chain's CDR3 is CASSLIAYTDTQYF. The CDR3 DNA sequence: TGTGCCAGCAGCTTAATTGCGTACACAGATACGCAGTATTTT. The entire variable domain, with the rest obtained from reference TRBV7-2 and TRBJ2-3, is as follows: GAGVSQSPSNKVTEKGKDVELRCDPISGHTALYWYRQSLGQGLEFLIYFQGNSAPDKSGLPSDRFSAERTGGSVSTLTIQRTQQEDSAVYLCASSLIAYTDTQYFGPGTRLTVL.

This rearrangement joins TRBV2 to TRBJ2-7; D unresolved. Germline V gives CDR1 SNHLY, CDR2 FYNNEI. V was clipped by 0 bases and J by 2 bases, with 11 bases between them. This CDR3 is built from 15 residues. As DNA, the CDR3 is TGTGCCAGCAGTGAAGCGCGGTTAGTAACCTACGAGCAGTACTTC. Translating it yields CASSEARLVTYEQYF.